These 29 T cell receptor beta chains were all obtained from the same sample, sequenced in a study of Graves' ophthalmopathy and Graves' hyperthyroidism. TCR beta CDR3 amplification used RNA transcripts. An initial RT-PCR round employing HTBI primers preceded a second-round multiplex PCR. TCRdb redid the calling of the multiplex PCR reads with MiXCR, one entry per CDR3 protein. The sample has under 250,000 distinct CDR3 sequences; roughly 27% are singletons. Sequenced: peripheral blood. The receptors shown here come from a man in his forties or fifties with Graves' ophthalmopathy.

The sample holds many counts of this clonotype. This chain joins TRBV5-1 and TRBJ2-2, with D uncertain. CDR3 size: 15 residues. Trimming stripped 3 bases from V and 4 bases from J, with 13 bases between. Germline values: CDR1 SGHRS, CDR2 YFSETQ. The CDR3 protein is CASSSDPSATGELFF. CDR3 DNA: TGCGCCAGCAGCTCGGACCCCTCGGCCACCGGGGAGCTGTTTTTT.

This clonotype has only a few counts. One junction end does not reproduce the germline sequence, and a read error may be involved. This chain connects TRBV6-2 or TRBV6-3 to TRBJ2-7; 9 nucleotides align to TRBD2. The CDR3 runs 16 residues. Germline values: CDR1 MNHEY, CDR2 SVGEGT. CDR3 loop: CASIYGPSGISYEQYF. CDR3 nucleotide sequence: TGTGCCAGCATTTACGGACCTAGCGGGATTTCCTACGAGCAGTACTTC.

The CDR3 reads CASNGGSTETQYF. Written as DNA, the CDR3 is TGTGCCAGCAATGGGGGCAGTACGGAGACCCAGTACTTC. V and J are TRBV27 and TRBJ2-5; tentative D call: TRBD1 (6 bases). Trimming pared 7 bases from V and 5 bases from J, leaving 14 bases between. Germline V CDR1 and CDR2: MNHEY, SMNVEV (reference sequence). The length of the CDR3 is 13 residues.

This clonotype was counted many times. The CDR3 end shows no conserved phenylalanine or tryptophan, and so a read error is likely. The genes are TRBV5-1 and TRBJ2-5, with 9 positions matching TRBD2. Per germline, CDR1 SGHRS and CDR2 YFSETQ. Unmatched junction bases numbered 13, after V lost 7 bases and J lost 6 bases. This CDR3 is built from 15 residues. CDR3 region: CASQYGTSLHQTQYC. The CDR3 DNA reads TGCGCCAGCCAATATGGGACTAGCCTCCATCAGACCCAGTACTGC.

This clonotype occurred many times. The chain employs TRBV11-2 and TRBJ1-2, with D perhaps TRBD1 (5 bases). V shed 2 bases and J shed 6 bases, with 10 bases lying between them. Germline V gene lookup returns CDR1 SGHAT and CDR2 FQNNGV. CDR3 size: 13 residues. The CDR3 DNA is TGTGCCAGCAGCTTACAGGGATATGATGGCTACACCTTC. Amino acids: CASSLQGYDGYTF.

This clonotype was seen repeatedly, ten times or more. V is TRBV7-2 and J is TRBJ2-7; TRBD1 matches 8 bases. The junction had 6 bases not matched to a gene; V was cut back by 5 bases and J by 3 bases. The CDR3 length is 14 residues. Germline lookup yields CDR1 SGHTA and CDR2 FQGNSA. The CDR3: CASSARTGRYEQYF. The CDR3 DNA sequence: TGTGCCAGCAGCGCGAGGACAGGGCGCTACGAGCAGTACTTC. Using reference TRBV7-2 and TRBJ2-7 for the parts outside the CDR3, the full variable domain is GAGVSQSPSNKVTEKGKDVELRCDPISGHTALYWYRQSLGQGLEFLIYFQGNSAPDKSGLPSDRFSAERTGGSVSTLTIQRTQQEDSAVYLCASSARTGRYEQYFGPGTRLTVT.

This clonotype was seen repeatedly, ten times or more. The chain carries TRBV29-1 and TRBJ2-4; 7 bases are shared with TRBD1. The ends lost 1 base at V and 6 bases at J; junction bases unmatched: 0. Germline V gene data show CDR1 as SQVTM and CDR2 as ANQGSEA. CDR3 length: 12 residues. DNA of the CDR3: TGCAGCGTTGAAGCAGGGGGAAACATTCAGTACTTC. Amino acids: CSVEAGGNIQYF.

This clonotype was found once. The V gene is TRBV12-3 or TRBV12-4, the J gene TRBJ1-2, with 8 positions matching TRBD1. With 5 bases clipped from V and 4 bases from J, the junction kept 6 bases outside the gene matches. This CDR3 contains 14 residues. The CDR3 protein is CASSPTGESYGYTF. The CDR3 DNA follows: TGTGCCAGCAGTCCGACAGGGGAATCCTATGGCTACACCTTC.

The chain combines TRBV10-3 with TRBJ1-1; tentative D call: TRBD1 (6 bases). This CDR3 has 14 amino acids. Trimming stripped 2 bases from V and 1 base from J, with 8 bases between. Germline V gives CDR1 ENHRY, CDR2 SYGVKD. This CDR3 reads CAISEVGQNTEAFF. CDR3 coding DNA: TGTGCCATCAGTGAGGTGGGACAGAACACTGAAGCTTTCTTT.

CDR3 protein: CASSYSRVGSYEQYF. CDR3 DNA sequence: TGTGCCAGCAGTTACTCTCGGGTGGGATCCTACGAGCAGTACTTC. The chain links TRBV7-9 to TRBJ2-7; D not resolved. The CDR3 spans 15 residues. Germline CDR1 reads SEHNR; CDR2 reads FQNEAQ (reference sequence). The V end lost 6 bases, the J end lost 1 base, and 16 bases lay between the germline ends.

This clonotype was picked up many times. The CDR3 loop is CASHSTGGAYEQYF. In DNA, the CDR3 is TGTGCCAGCCATTCGACAGGAGGGGCCTACGAGCAGTACTTC. The V call is TRBV6-5, the J call TRBJ2-7; TRBD1 or TRBD2 may be the D gene (6 bases each). V was clipped by 8 bases and J by 2 bases, with 16 bases between them. CDR3 length: 14 amino acids. Germline CDR1 reads MNHEY; CDR2 reads SVGAGI.

This clonotype appeared many times. CDR3 sequence: CSARGMVSTEAFF. DNA of the CDR3: TGCAGTGCTAGAGGGATGGTCTCGACTGAAGCTTTCTTT. The chain links TRBV20-1 to TRBJ1-1, with D unresolved. Germline V CDR1 and CDR2: DFQATT, SNEGSKA (reference sequence). The V end lost 1 base, the J end lost 5 bases, and 11 bases lay between the germline ends. This CDR3 is 13 amino acids long.

This clonotype has at least ten counts. The rearrangement uses TRBV28 and TRBJ2-4; TRBD2 might be the D (7 bases). Germline loops: CDR1 MDHEN, CDR2 SYDVKM. This CDR3 contains 13 residues. The V and J ends lost 6 bases and 6 bases respectively, with 12 bases between them. In DNA form, the CDR3 reads TGTGCCAGCAGCGAGGGAGGGGGAAACATTCAGTACTTC. This codes for CASSEGGGNIQYF.

The rearrangement uses TRBV6-1 and TRBJ1-1; no reliable D call. CDR1 and CDR2 from the germline V gene are MNHNS and SASEGT. Trimming shortened V by 6 bases and J by 7 bases, and 6 bases separated the two germline ends. This CDR3 spans 10 amino acids. The CDR3 here is CASRGYEAFF. CDR3 coding DNA: TGTGCCAGCAGGGGTTATGAAGCTTTCTTT.

This clonotype has at least ten counts. This rearrangement joins TRBV19 to TRBJ2-7; no firm D call. V was cut by 1 base and J by 3 bases, with 7 bases left in between. In germline, CDR1 is LNHDA, CDR2 SQIVND (reference sequence). This CDR3 spans 13 amino acids. CDR3 amino acids: CASSIGSDYEQYF. The CDR3 bases are TGTGCCAGTAGTATAGGGTCGGACTACGAGCAGTACTTC.

This chain links TRBV12-3 or TRBV12-4 with TRBJ1-5; 9 nucleotides match TRBD1. Trimming removed 5 bases from V and 5 bases from J; junction bases left unmatched: 4. The CDR3 covers 14 residues. In DNA, the CDR3 is TGTGCCAGCAGTCATGACAGGGGGGATCAGCCCCAGCATTTT. Translating it yields CASSHDRGDQPQHF.

This clonotype showed up many times. The rearrangement links TRBV2 to TRBJ2-2; TRBD1 agrees at 11 bases. This CDR3 has 14 amino acids. Germline V gene sequence: CDR1 SNHLY, CDR2 FYNNEI. J was trimmed by 5 bases and V by 8 bases; bases with no gene match: 4. The CDR3 protein is CASRRDRGTGELFF. The CDR3 DNA sequence: TGTGCCAGCCGCCGGGACAGGGGGACCGGGGAGCTGTTTTTT.

This clonotype came up many times. Germline is not matched at one junction end, which may reflect a read error. The gene calls are TRBV30 and TRBJ1-5, with 9 bases aligning to TRBD1. This CDR3 comprises 13 residues. Germline CDR1 is GTSNPN and CDR2 is SVGIG (reference sequence). The CDR3, as DNA: TGTGCCTGGGACACAGGGGGCAACCAGCCCCAGCATTTT. This sequence encodes CAWDTGGNQPQHF.

This clonotype was detected ten times or more. This rearrangement joins TRBV4-3 to TRBJ1-2, with a weak D call TRBD1 (5 bases). This CDR3 contains 13 residues. Germline V gene data show CDR1 as LGHNA and CDR2 as YSLEER. V shed 0 bases and J shed 6 bases, with 8 bases lying between them. The CDR3 reads CASSQDEGNGYTF. Written as DNA, the CDR3 is TGCGCCAGCAGCCAAGATGAGGGGAATGGCTACACCTTC.

This sequence joins TRBV6-1 and TRBJ2-7; TRBD1 might be the D (5 bases). Germline V gene data show CDR1 as MNHNS and CDR2 as SASEGT. Trimming stripped 6 bases from V and 4 bases from J, with 19 bases between. The CDR3 runs to 15 residues. The CDR3 region is CASSSANRPGYEQYF. In DNA form, the CDR3 reads TGTGCCAGCAGCTCTGCGAACAGGCCTGGTTACGAGCAGTACTTC.

This clonotype appeared many times. The J gene is TRBJ2-4, the V gene TRBV28; D is uncertain. The V gene's germline CDR1 is MDHEN and CDR2 SYDVKM. This CDR3 is 13 amino acids long. V was pared by 2 bases and J by 6 bases, with 8 bases between. CDR3 DNA sequence: TGTGCCAGCAGTTTACTAGACGGAAACATTCAGTACTTC. Its protein is CASSLLDGNIQYF.

This clonotype was counted at least ten times. The chain is built from TRBV29-1 and TRBJ2-7; 7 nucleotides align to TRBD2. V gave up 4 bases and J gave up 0 bases; unmatched junction bases: 0. The CDR3 spans 12 residues. Germline loops: CDR1 SQVTM, CDR2 ANQGSEA. CDR3 sequence (DNA): TGCAGCGTTGGACTAGCCTCCTACGAGCAGTACTTC. Translating gives CSVGLASYEQYF.

At least ten counts were recorded for this clonotype. The rearrangement uses TRBV7-3 and TRBJ2-2; D not certain. Between the trimmed V and J ends, which lost 5 bases and 3 bases, there was a span of 4 bases. CDR1 is SGHTA, CDR2 FQGTGA, per germline. The CDR3 is made up of 12 amino acids. The CDR3 region is CASSTYTGELFF. DNA of the CDR3: TGTGCCAGCAGCACGTACACCGGGGAGCTGTTTTTT.

This clonotype was detected a few times. This sequence joins TRBV19 and TRBJ2-5; 11 bases fit TRBD2. The germline gives CDR1 LNHDA, CDR2 SQIVND (reference sequence). Germline trimming cut 4 bases from V and 0 bases from J; bases unmatched to any gene: 1. The CDR3 extends over 15 amino acids. This CDR3 reads CASSTSGRYQETQYF. CDR3 coding DNA: TGTGCCAGTAGTACTAGCGGGAGGTACCAAGAGACCCAGTACTTC. The full variable domain, its missing parts supplied by reference TRBV19 and TRBJ2-5, is DGGITQSPKYLFRKEGQNVTLSCEQNLNHDAMYWYRQDPGQGLRLIYYSQIVNDFQKGDIAEGYSVSREKKESFPLTVTSAQKNPTAFYLCASSTSGRYQETQYFGPGTRLLVL.

This clonotype has at least ten counts. The rearrangement joins TRBV11-2 to TRBJ2-7; D ambiguous. Germline CDR1 SGHAT, CDR2 FQNNGV. V was cut by 1 base and J by 2 bases, with 6 bases left in between. This CDR3 has 13 amino acids. DNA of the CDR3: TGTGCCAGCAGCTTAGGGCTGGCCTACGAGCAGTACTTC. It is translated as CASSLGLAYEQYF. Full variable domain (outside the CDR3, taken from reference TRBV11-2 and TRBJ2-7): EAGVAQSPRYKIIEKRQSVAFWCNPISGHATLYWYQQILGQGPKLLIQFQNNGVVDDSQLPKDRFSAERLKGVDSTLKIQPAKLEDSAVYLCASSLGLAYEQYFGPGTRLTVT.

This clonotype was counted at least ten times. The gene calls are TRBV12-3 or TRBV12-4 and TRBJ2-7; no reliable D call. The CDR3 has 14 amino acids. The ends were cut back, 6 bases at V and 1 base at J, with 13 bases in the middle. The CDR3 is CASSKSSVSYEQYF. In nucleotides, the CDR3 is TGTGCCAGCAGCAAAAGTAGTGTTTCCTACGAGCAGTACTTC.

The chain is built from TRBV20-1 and TRBJ2-5; 10 positions agree with TRBD2. The CDR3 covers 14 residues. V dropped 6 bases and J dropped 2; count of bases not matched to a gene: 6. Germline CDR1 and CDR2: DFQATT and SNEGSKA (reference sequence). The CDR3 protein is CSAELAGPQETQYF. DNA for the CDR3: TGCAGTGCGGAACTAGCGGGGCCACAAGAGACCCAGTACTTC.

This clonotype was seen ten or more times. The CDR3 region has the DNA TGTGCCAGCAGCCAAGTAAAGTCGGGGGTTGGGGAACAGTACTTC. The encoded protein is CASSQVKSGVGEQYF. The gene calls are TRBV3-1 and TRBJ2-7, with D maybe TRBD2 (6 bases). The ends were cut back, 1 base at V and 10 bases at J, with 20 bases in the middle. From germline, CDR1 is LGHDT and CDR2 YNNKEL (reference sequence). The CDR3 covers 15 residues.

In its sample, this clonotype was seen many times. The chain employs TRBV24-1 and TRBJ1-1; no reliable D call. CDR1 KGHDR and CDR2 SFDVKD come from the germline V gene. The CDR3 sequence is 13 residues long. Trimming cost V 9 bases and J 1 base, with 11 bases left between them. The CDR3, as DNA: TGTGCCACCGAGGACGGCTCGAACACTGAAGCTTTCTTT. Translated, it gives CATEDGSNTEAFF.